The subject of this entry is one T cell receptor (beta chain). Its antigen remains unknown. This entry comes from a study of blood T cells in healthy people across ages. Germline V gene lookup returns CDR1 SNHLY and CDR2 FYNNEI. The ends were cut back, 2 bases at V and 6 bases at J, with 11 bases in the middle. This CDR3 comprises 15 residues. The study, taken as a whole, reports: With age, beta diversity per million T cells declined roughly linearly, significantly by 30 to 40.

The use of a sample-barcoded 5' primer and a J-beta primer mix characterized a second PCR of about 7 to 12 cycles. TCRdb reprocessed the 5' RACE reads via MiXCR and lists one record per CDR3 protein. This table holds approximately 2,000,000 distinct CDR3 sequences, about two fifths found once. Healthy Caucasians from Russia aged about 6 to 90 served as donors. The total RNA that was extracted per sample amounted to at least 5 micrograms. Sample: blood. V and J are TRBV2 and TRBJ1-6; D gene ambiguous. The clonotype originates from a human donor in good health. Here the CDR3 reads CASSENRLSNSPLHF. The CDR3 DNA reads as TGTGCCAGCAGTGAAAACCGTCTGAGTAATTCACCCCTCCACTTT.